These 27 T cell receptor beta chains came from one sample sequenced in a study of CD8+ T cells in alopecia areata (dated by TCRdb to 2016 to 2018). Library creation used the immunoSEQ multiplex PCR assay. RNA was extracted from all samples and reverse transcribed into cDNA as template for TCR sequencing. As stored in TCRdb, this immuneACCESS dataset retains in-frame rearrangements with V and J assigned. A fraction of the clones does not appear; measured against another copy, unresolved V genes explain less than half of the discrepancy, and the remainder lacks a known reason. A total of 95,000 to 120,000 clones appear in this sample, approximately 59% of them only once. More than 20% of the sample is in the top ten clones. Sequenced: CD8+ T cells sorted from blood. Receptor source: a human donor in good health.

The rearrangement joins TRBV30 to TRBJ2-3, with D possibly matching TRBD1 (5 bases). Germline loops: CDR1 GTSNPN, CDR2 SVGIG (reference sequence). V lost 0 bases, J lost 0 bases, and 13 bases lay in between. CDR3 length equals 16 residues. The CDR3 sequence is CAWSVGVASSTDTQYF. The CDR3 region has the DNA TGTGCCTGGAGTGTAGGGGTTGCTTCTAGCACAGATACGCAGTATTTT.

V is TRBV27 and J is TRBJ2-5, with TRBD1 matching 7 bases. The CDR3 totals 15 residues. Trimming took 5 bases from V and 4 from J; bases not matched to a gene: 10. Germline lookup yields CDR1 MNHEY and CDR2 SMNVEV (reference sequence). CDR3 in DNA: TGTGCCAGCAGTCGACAGGGATCGAGCCTAGAGACCCAGTACTTC. Protein product: CASSRQGSSLETQYF.

The chain joins TRBV10-3 to TRBJ2-5; D not resolved. The length of the CDR3 is 13 residues. Trimming left V 4 bases short and J 5 bases short, with 11 bases between. CDR1 ENHRY and CDR2 SYGVKD come from the germline V gene. The CDR3 DNA sequence: TGTGCCATCAGTGCGCGAGGTGACGAGACCCAGTACTTC. It is translated as CAISARGDETQYF.

This chain links TRBV18 with TRBJ2-4; TRBD1 agrees at 11 bases. Looked up from germline, CDR1 is KGHSH and CDR2 is LQKENI. This CDR3 has 15 amino acids. Unmatched junction bases numbered 10, after V lost 6 bases and J lost 9 bases. In DNA, the CDR3 is TGTGCCAGCTCTCCGAGCAGGGGGACAGGGGGCATTCAGTACTTC. Translating it yields CASSPSRGTGGIQYF.

The chain joins TRBV13 to TRBJ1-2, with D unresolved. Between the trimmed V and J ends, which lost 4 bases and 4 bases, there was a span of 10 bases. Germline assignment: CDR1 PRHDT and CDR2 FYEKMQ (reference sequence). CDR3 length: 13 amino acids. CDR3 sequence reads: CASSWFDGYGYTF. CDR3 coding DNA: TGTGCCAGCAGCTGGTTTGACGGCTATGGCTACACCTTC.

V is TRBV2 and J is TRBJ2-5; possibly TRBD2 for D (5 bases). Trimming cost V 8 bases and J 2 bases, with 21 bases left between them. The CDR3 consists of 16 residues. CDR1 is SNHLY and CDR2 is FYNNEI in the germline V gene. DNA of the CDR3: TGTGCCAGCCCTGGGAGCCGGTCGAGTCCGCAAGAGACCCAGTACTTC. This encodes CASPGSRSSPQETQYF.

This clone has a single count. The V and J genes are TRBV7-2 and TRBJ2-7; D remains ambiguous. The CDR3 totals 17 residues. Trimming took 5 bases from V and 0 from J, leaving 20 bases between them. CDR1 and CDR2 (germline): SGHTA, FQGNSA. This chain's CDR3 is CASSPAWVRTSSYEQYF. The DNA for the CDR3 is TGTGCCAGCAGCCCAGCGTGGGTGCGGACCAGCTCCTACGAGCAGTACTTC.

The chain links TRBV12-2 to TRBJ2-5; the DNA was not compared with TRBD2, the D call given in the table. TRBV12-2 is a known pseudogene. This CDR3 contains 18 residues. CDR3 residues: CASRRKVLRDSSGETQYF. The CDR3 DNA reads TGTGCAAGTCGCCGTAAAGTACTACGGGACTCCTCCGGGGAGACCCAGTACTTC.

The CDR3 DNA follows: TGTGCCAGCCAGGGCGGGAGAACCCCTAGCACAGATACGCAGTATTTT. It specifies CASQGGRTPSTDTQYF. The genes are TRBV2 and TRBJ2-3, with 7 positions matching TRBD2. From germline, CDR1 is SNHLY and CDR2 FYNNEI. V shed 8 bases, J shed 0 bases, and the junction held 11 bases outside the gene matches. The CDR3 spans 16 residues.

CDR3: CASSLADRLYGYTF. In DNA, the CDR3 is TGTGCCAGCAGCTTAGCTGACAGACTGTATGGCTACACCTTC. This chain uses TRBV7-9 with TRBJ1-2, with D maybe TRBD1 (5 bases). Trimming removed 0 bases from V and 5 bases from J, with 10 bases in between. Germline V gene lookup returns CDR1 SEHNR and CDR2 FQNEAQ (reference sequence). The CDR3 runs 14 residues.

Worth noting for this clone: An end of the junction does not agree with germline; a read error may underlie this. The chain is built from TRBV2 and TRBJ1-3; 7 nucleotides align to TRBD1. The CDR3 consists of 11 residues. Germline lookup yields CDR1 SNHLY and CDR2 FYNNEI. DNA for the CDR3: TGTGCCAGCAGTGGCGAGGGGGACAGCGATTTT. Translated: CASSGEGDSDF.

This clone appeared a few times. The chain links TRBV6-5 to TRBJ2-7; D not certain. V lost 0 bases, J lost 1 base, and 7 bases lay in between. CDR1 is MNHEY, CDR2 SVGAGI, per germline. The length of the CDR3 is 14 residues. CDR3 nucleotide sequence: TGTGCCAGCAGTTACTCGACGGCGTCCTACGAGCAGTACTTC. Its protein product is CASSYSTASYEQYF.

The chain couples TRBV7-4 to TRBJ1-2; the D is unclear. In germline, CDR1 is SGHVT, CDR2 SQSDAQ. The CDR3 runs to 15 residues. Trimming pared 2 bases from V and 0 bases from J, leaving 10 bases between. Here the CDR3 reads CASSLTRPTNYGYTF. The CDR3 DNA reads as TGTGCCAGCAGCTTAACGCGCCCCACTAACTATGGCTACACCTTC.

Only a few counts were recorded for this clone. The chain couples TRBV19 to TRBJ1-5, with D perhaps matching TRBD1 (6 bases). Germline CDR1 is LNHDA and CDR2 is SQIVND (reference sequence). The V end was cut by 6 bases, the J end by 3 bases, with 18 bases between. CDR3 size: 16 residues. CDR3 in amino acids: CASRWSLGQNNQPQHF. CDR3 DNA sequence: TGTGCCAGTAGATGGAGTTTAGGACAGAACAATCAGCCCCAGCATTTT.

This clone was seen repeatedly, ten times or more. The sample contains more than one DNA sequence encoding this CDR3. The chain joins TRBV7-9 to TRBJ1-5; the D gene is possibly TRBD1 (5 bases). The germline V gene encodes CDR1 SEHNR and CDR2 FQNEAQ (reference sequence). The CDR3 has 14 residues. The V gene lost 6 bases and the J gene lost 3 bases, with 12 bases spanning the gap. CDR3 sequence reads: CASSLGQSNQPQHF. CDR3 bases: TGTGCCAGCAGTTTGGGGCAGTCCAATCAGCCCCAGCATTTT.

The chain carries TRBV5-6 and TRBJ2-3, with D unclear. V was pared by 0 bases and J by 8 bases, with 4 bases between. The CDR3 is made up of 11 amino acids. CDR1 is SGHDT and CDR2 is YYEEEE in the germline V gene. The CDR3 region is CASSLDGTQYF. In nucleotides, the CDR3 is TGTGCCAGCAGCTTGGATGGTACGCAGTATTTT.

This clone showed up just a few times. The chain joins TRBV21-1 to TRBJ2-7. TRBV21-1 is flagged as a pseudogene. This CDR3 is 13 amino acids long. The CDR3 bases are TGTGCCAGCAGCCTGGACGCAGGCTACGAGCAGTACTTC. Its translation: CASSLDAGYEQYF.

In this sample, this clone turned up once. J is TRBJ1-5 and V is TRBV7-2; D is unclear. Germline CDR1 and CDR2: SGHTA and FQGNSA. The CDR3 loop spans 17 amino acids. V lost 5 bases, J lost 0 bases, and 17 bases lay in between. CDR3: CASSQWSTPDSNQPQHF. DNA of the CDR3: TGTGCCAGCAGCCAGTGGTCTACACCGGATAGCAATCAGCCCCAGCATTTT.

The CDR3 DNA reads as TGTGCCACCAGCTCCCGACTGTCCCTAAATGAAAAACTGTTTTTT. Residues: CATSSRLSLNEKLFF. The chain recombines TRBV15 with TRBJ1-4, with no clear D. This CDR3 contains 15 residues. V was shortened by 5 bases and J by 5 bases, with 15 bases between the two germline ends. Germline values: CDR1 LNHNV, CDR2 YYDKDF (reference sequence).

The chain combines TRBV27 with TRBJ2-2; D perhaps matches TRBD2 (6 bases). V was clipped by 1 base and J by 5 bases, with 14 bases between them. The germline V gene encodes CDR1 MNHEY and CDR2 SMNVEV (reference sequence). The CDR3 totals 16 residues. This CDR3 reads CASSLLSGVFTGELFF. The CDR3 DNA sequence: TGTGCCAGCAGTTTATTATCGGGGGTCTTTACCGGGGAGCTGTTTTTT.

In this sample, this clone turned up a few times. V usage is TRBV13 and J usage is TRBJ2-1; possibly TRBD2 for D (6 bases). Trimming pared 3 bases from V and 8 bases from J, leaving 11 bases between. The CDR3 has 13 residues. Germline loops: CDR1 PRHDT, CDR2 FYEKMQ (reference sequence). Written as DNA, the CDR3 is TGTGCCAGCAGCTTCGGTGGCGGGGATGAGCAGTTCTTC. Translated: CASSFGGGDEQFF.

The chain joins TRBV29-1 to TRBJ2-7; D perhaps matches TRBD2 (7 bases). V was cut by 4 bases and J by 0 bases, with 16 bases left in between. Germline CDR1 reads SQVTM; CDR2 reads ANQGSEA. This CDR3 has 15 amino acids. CDR3: CSVGVRGAPSYEQYF. CDR3 coding DNA: TGCAGCGTTGGGGTTCGGGGGGCACCCTCCTACGAGCAGTACTTC.

The genes are TRBV5-1 and TRBJ2-2; a weak D match, TRBD2 (6 bases). Trimming removed 2 bases from V and 4 bases from J, with 9 bases in between. The CDR3 covers 14 residues. Per germline, CDR1 SGHRS and CDR2 YFSETQ. CDR3 bases: TGCGCCAGCAGCTTCCTCGGGGGCACCGGGGAGCTGTTTTTT. Protein: CASSFLGGTGELFF.

Here the CDR3 DNA reads TGTGCCAGCAGCCAAGGGACAGGGGGAATAGATGGCTACACCTTC. Residues: CASSQGTGGIDGYTF. The V call is TRBV4-2, the J call TRBJ1-2; 10 nucleotides align to TRBD1. With 1 base clipped from V and 6 bases from J, the junction kept 5 bases outside the gene matches. The CDR3 is made up of 15 amino acids. CDR1 is LGHNA, CDR2 YNFKEQ, per germline.

This clone was seen only a few times. This chain connects TRBV10-3 to TRBJ2-4, with D possibly called TRBD1 or TRBD2 (5 bases each). CDR1 and CDR2 from the germline V gene are ENHRY and SYGVKD. Between the trimmed V and J ends, which lost 3 bases and 3 bases, there was a span of 9 bases. This CDR3 is built from 14 residues. CDR3 sequence: CAISDPGSKNIQYF. Here the CDR3 DNA reads TGTGCCATCAGTGACCCAGGGAGCAAAAACATTCAGTACTTC.

The chain links TRBV28 to TRBJ2-7; possibly TRBD1 for D (6 bases). Germline-derived CDR1 and CDR2 are MDHEN and SYDVKM. The CDR3 covers 17 residues. V lost 3 bases and J 4 bases, leaving 22 bases between the germline ends. The CDR3 sequence: CASSFVFGITGRYEQYF. The CDR3 DNA is TGTGCCAGCAGTTTTGTATTTGGGATCACAGGGCGGTACGAGCAGTACTTC.

V usage is TRBV5-1 and J usage is TRBJ2-7, with 7 bases fitting TRBD2. The germline V gene encodes CDR1 SGHRS and CDR2 YFSETQ. CDR3 size: 16 residues. The V gene end was trimmed by 0 bases and the J gene end by 5 bases; junction bases not matched to a gene: 11. The CDR3 DNA follows: TGCGCCAGCAGCTTGGCCGTCGGGCGGGGGAATGACGAGCAGTACTTC. Translating it yields CASSLAVGRGNDEQYF.